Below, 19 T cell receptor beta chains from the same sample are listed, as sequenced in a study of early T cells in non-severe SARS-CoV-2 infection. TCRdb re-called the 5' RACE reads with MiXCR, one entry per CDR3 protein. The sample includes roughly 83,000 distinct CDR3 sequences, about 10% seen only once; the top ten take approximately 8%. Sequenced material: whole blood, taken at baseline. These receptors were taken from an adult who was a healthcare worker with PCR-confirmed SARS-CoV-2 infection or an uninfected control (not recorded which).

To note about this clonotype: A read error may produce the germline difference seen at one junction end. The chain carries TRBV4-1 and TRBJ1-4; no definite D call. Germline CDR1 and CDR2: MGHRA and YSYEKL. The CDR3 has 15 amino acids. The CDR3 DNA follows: TGCGCCAGCAGCCAGCGACAAGACTCAATGAAAAACCTGTTTTTT. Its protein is CASSQRQDSMKNLFF.

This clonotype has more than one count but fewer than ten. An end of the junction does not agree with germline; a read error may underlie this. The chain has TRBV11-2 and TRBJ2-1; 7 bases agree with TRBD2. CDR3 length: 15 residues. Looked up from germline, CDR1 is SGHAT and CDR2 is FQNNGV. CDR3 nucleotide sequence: TGTGCCAGAAGCTTGTCTGCGGGAGCGGGGAGTGAGCAGTTCTTC. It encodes CARSLSAGAGSEQFF.

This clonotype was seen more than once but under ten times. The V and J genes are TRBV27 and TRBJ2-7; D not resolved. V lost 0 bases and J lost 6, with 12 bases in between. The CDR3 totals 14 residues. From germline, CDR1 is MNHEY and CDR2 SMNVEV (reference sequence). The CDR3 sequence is CASSLSAFRLEQYF. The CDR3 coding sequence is TGTGCCAGCAGTTTATCGGCTTTCAGGCTCGAGCAGTACTTC.

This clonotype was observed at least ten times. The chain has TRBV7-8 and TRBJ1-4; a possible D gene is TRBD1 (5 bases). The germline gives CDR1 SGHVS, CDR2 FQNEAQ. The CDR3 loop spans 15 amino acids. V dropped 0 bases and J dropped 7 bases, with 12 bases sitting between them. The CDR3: CASSLAQGISEKLFF. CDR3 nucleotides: TGTGCCAGCAGCTTAGCGCAGGGAATCAGTGAAAAACTGTTTTTT. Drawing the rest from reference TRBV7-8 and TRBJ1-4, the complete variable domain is GAGVSQSPRYKVAKRGQDVALRCDPISGHVSLFWYQQALGQGPEFLTYFQNEAQLDKSGLPSDRFFAERPEGSVSTLKIQRTQQEDSAVYLCASSLAQGISEKLFFGSGTQLSVL.

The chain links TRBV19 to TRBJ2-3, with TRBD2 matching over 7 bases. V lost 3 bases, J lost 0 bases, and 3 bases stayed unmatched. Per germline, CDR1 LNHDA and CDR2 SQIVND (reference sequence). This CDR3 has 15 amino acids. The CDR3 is CASSMGLPSTDTQYF. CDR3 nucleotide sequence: TGTGCCAGTAGTATGGGACTACCTAGCACAGATACGCAGTATTTT.

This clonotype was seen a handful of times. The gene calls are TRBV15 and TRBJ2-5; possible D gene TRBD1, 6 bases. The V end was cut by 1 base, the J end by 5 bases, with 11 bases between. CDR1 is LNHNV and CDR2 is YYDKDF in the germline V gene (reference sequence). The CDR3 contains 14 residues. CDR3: CATSRGTAEETQYF. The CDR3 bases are TGTGCCACCAGCAGAGGGACAGCGGAGGAGACCCAGTACTTC.

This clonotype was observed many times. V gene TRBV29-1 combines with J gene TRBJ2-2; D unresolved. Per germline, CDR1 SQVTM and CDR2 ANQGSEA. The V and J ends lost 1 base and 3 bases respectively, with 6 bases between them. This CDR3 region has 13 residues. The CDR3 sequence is CSVEGHYTGELFF. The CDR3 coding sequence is TGCAGCGTTGAAGGACACTACACCGGGGAGCTGTTTTTT.

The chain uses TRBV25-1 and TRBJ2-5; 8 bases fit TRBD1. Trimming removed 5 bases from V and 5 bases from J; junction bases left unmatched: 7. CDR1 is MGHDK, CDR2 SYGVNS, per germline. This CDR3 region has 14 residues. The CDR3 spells CASSFGQGLETQYF. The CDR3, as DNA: TGTGCCAGCAGTTTTGGACAGGGCCTCGAGACCCAGTACTTC.

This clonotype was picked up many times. The CDR3 DNA follows: TGTGCCAGCAGCCAAGTCGGGAGCGGGGGGCAGTTCTTC. Amino acids: CASSQVGSGGQFF. This rearrangement joins TRBV14 to TRBJ2-1; the match to TRBD2 covers 8 bases. Trimming took 1 base from V and 12 from J; bases not matched to a gene: 5. There are 13 residues in the CDR3. Germline values: CDR1 SGHDN, CDR2 FVKESK. The variable domain in full, with the rest retrieved from reference TRBV14 and TRBJ2-1, is EAGVTQFPSHSVIEKGQTVTLRCDPISGHDNLYWYRRVMGKEIKFLLHFVKESKQDESGMPNNRFLAERTGGTYSTLKVQPAELEDSGVYFCASSQVGSGGQFFGPGTRLTVL.

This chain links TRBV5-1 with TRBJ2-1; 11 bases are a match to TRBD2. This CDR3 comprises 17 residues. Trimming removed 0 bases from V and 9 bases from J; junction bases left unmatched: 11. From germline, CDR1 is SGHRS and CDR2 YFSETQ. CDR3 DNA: TGCGCCAGCAGCTTGGGAGCTTTAGCGGGAGGGCTGGGTGAGCAGTTCTTC. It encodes CASSLGALAGGLGEQFF.

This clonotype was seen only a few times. Written as DNA, the CDR3 is TGTGCCAGCAGTCCTCGGACCGATTCCAATCAGCCCCAGCATTTT. Protein sequence: CASSPRTDSNQPQHF. This chain links TRBV12-3 or TRBV12-4 with TRBJ1-5; D call uncertain. The CDR3 has 15 residues. V lost 5 bases and J lost 3, with 14 bases in between.

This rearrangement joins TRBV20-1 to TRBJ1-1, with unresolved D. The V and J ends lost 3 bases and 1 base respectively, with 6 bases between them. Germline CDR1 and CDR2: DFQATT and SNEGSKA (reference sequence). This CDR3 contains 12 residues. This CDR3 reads CSASLGNTEAFF. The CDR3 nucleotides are TGCAGTGCTAGCCTGGGGAACACTGAAGCTTTCTTT.

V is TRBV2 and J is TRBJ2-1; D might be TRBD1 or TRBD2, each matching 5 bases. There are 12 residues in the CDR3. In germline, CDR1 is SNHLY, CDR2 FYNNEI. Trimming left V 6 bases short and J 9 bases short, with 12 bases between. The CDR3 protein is CASRGDFGEQFF. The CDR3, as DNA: TGTGCCAGCAGGGGGGATTTCGGTGAGCAGTTCTTC.

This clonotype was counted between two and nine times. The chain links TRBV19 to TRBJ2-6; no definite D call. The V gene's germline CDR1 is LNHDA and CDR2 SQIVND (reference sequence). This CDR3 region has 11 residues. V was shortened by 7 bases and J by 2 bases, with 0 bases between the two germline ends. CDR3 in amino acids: CASTGANVLTF. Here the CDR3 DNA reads TGTGCCAGTACTGGGGCCAACGTCCTGACTTTC. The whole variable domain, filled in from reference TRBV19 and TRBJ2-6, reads DGGITQSPKYLFRKEGQNVTLSCEQNLNHDAMYWYRQDPGQGLRLIYYSQIVNDFQKGDIAEGYSVSREKKESFPLTVTSAQKNPTAFYLCASTGANVLTFGAGSRLTVL.

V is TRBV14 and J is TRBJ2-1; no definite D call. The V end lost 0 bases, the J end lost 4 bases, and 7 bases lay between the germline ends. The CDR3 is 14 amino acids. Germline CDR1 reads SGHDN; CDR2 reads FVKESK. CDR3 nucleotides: TGTGCCAGCAGCCAAGAGTTCCGATACAATGAGCAGTTCTTC. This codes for CASSQEFRYNEQFF.

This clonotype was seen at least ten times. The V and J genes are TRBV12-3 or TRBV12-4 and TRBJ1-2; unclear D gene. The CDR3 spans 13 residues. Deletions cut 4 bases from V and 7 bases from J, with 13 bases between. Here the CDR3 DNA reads TGTGCCAGCAGTTCCGACGTTGATCTTGGCTACACCTTC. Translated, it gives CASSSDVDLGYTF.

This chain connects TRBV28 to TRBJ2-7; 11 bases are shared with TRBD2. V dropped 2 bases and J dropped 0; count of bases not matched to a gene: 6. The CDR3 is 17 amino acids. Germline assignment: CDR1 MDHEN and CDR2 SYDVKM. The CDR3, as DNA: TGTGCCAGCAGTTTACCCTCGGGACTAGCGGTCTCCTACGAGCAGTACTTC. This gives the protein CASSLPSGLAVSYEQYF.

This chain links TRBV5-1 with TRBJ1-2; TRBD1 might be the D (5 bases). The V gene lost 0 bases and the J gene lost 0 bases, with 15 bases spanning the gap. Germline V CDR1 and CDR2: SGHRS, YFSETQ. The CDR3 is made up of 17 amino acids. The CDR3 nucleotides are TGCGCCAGCAGCTTGGTCAAGGGACCGTCATCTAACTATGGCTACACCTTC. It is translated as CASSLVKGPSSNYGYTF.

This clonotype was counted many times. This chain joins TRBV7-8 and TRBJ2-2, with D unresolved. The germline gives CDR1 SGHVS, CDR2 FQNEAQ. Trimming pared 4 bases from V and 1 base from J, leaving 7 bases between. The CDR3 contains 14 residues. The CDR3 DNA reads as TGTGCCAGCAGCTCCTTCTTGAACACCGGGGAGCTGTTTTTT. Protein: CASSSFLNTGELFF. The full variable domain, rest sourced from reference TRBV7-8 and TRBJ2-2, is GAGVSQSPRYKVAKRGQDVALRCDPISGHVSLFWYQQALGQGPEFLTYFQNEAQLDKSGLPSDRFFAERPEGSVSTLKIQRTQQEDSAVYLCASSSFLNTGELFFGEGSRLTVL.